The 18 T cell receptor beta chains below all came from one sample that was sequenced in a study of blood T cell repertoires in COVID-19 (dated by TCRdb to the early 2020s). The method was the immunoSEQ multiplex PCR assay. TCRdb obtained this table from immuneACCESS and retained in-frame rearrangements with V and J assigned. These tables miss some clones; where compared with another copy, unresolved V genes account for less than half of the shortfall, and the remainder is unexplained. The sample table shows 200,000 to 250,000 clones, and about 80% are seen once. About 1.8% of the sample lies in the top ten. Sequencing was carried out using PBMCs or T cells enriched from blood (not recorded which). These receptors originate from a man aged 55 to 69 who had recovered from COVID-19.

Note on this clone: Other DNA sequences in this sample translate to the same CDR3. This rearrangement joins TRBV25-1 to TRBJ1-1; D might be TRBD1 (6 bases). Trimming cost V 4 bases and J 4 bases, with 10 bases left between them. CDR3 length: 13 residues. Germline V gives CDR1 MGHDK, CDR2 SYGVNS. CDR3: CASSGQGRTEAFF. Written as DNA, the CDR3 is TGTGCCAGCAGTGGTCAGGGGCGCACTGAAGCTTTCTTT. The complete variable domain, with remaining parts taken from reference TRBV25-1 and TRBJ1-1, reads EADIYQTPRYLVIGTGKKITLECSQTMGHDKMYWYQQDPGMELHLIHYSYGVNSTEKGDLSSESTVSRIRTEHFPLTLESARPSHTSQYLCASSGQGRTEAFFGQGTRLTVV.

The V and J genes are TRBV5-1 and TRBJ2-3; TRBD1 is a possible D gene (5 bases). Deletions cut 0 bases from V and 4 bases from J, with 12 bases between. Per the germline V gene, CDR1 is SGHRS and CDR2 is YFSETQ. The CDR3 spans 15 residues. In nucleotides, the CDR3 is TGCGCCAGCAGCTTGGCAGGGCTTTTGGCAGATACGCAGTATTTT. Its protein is CASSLAGLLADTQYF.

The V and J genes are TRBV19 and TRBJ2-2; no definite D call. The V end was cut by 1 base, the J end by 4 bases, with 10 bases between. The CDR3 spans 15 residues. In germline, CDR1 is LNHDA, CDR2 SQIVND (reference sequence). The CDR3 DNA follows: TGTGCCAGTAGTATAGGAGGAAAAAGCACCGGGGAGCTGTTTTTT. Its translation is CASSIGGKSTGELFF.

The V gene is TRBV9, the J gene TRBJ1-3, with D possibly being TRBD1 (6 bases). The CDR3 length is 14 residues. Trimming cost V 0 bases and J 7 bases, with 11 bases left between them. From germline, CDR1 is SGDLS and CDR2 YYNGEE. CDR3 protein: CASSVGAGANTIYF. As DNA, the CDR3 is TGTGCCAGCAGCGTAGGCGCAGGGGCGAACACCATATATTTT.

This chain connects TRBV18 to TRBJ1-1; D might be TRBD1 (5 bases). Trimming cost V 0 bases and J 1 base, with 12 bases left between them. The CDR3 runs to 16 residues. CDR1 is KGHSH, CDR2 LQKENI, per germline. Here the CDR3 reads CASSPPLQVTNTEAFF. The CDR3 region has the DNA TGTGCCAGCTCACCACCATTACAGGTAACGAACACTGAAGCTTTCTTT. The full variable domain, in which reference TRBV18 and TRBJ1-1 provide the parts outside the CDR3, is NAGVMQNPRHLVRRRGQEARLRCSPMKGHSHVYWYRQLPEEGLKFMVYLQKENIIDESGMPKERFSAEFPKEGPSILRIQQVVRGDSAAYFCASSPPLQVTNTEAFFGQGTRLTVV.

CDR3 residues: CASRAVTGTNYGYTF. CDR3 DNA sequence: TGTGCCAGCAGAGCCGTGACAGGGACTAACTATGGCTACACCTTC. This chain joins TRBV5-6 and TRBJ1-2, with 7 bases identical to TRBD1. The junction had 7 bases not matched to a gene; V was cut back by 5 bases and J by 0 bases. This CDR3 has 15 residues. The germline CDR1 and CDR2 sequences are SGHDT and YYEEEE.

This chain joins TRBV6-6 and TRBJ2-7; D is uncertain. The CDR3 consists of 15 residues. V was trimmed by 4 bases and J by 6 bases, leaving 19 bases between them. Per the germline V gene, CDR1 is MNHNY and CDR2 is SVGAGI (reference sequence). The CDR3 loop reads CASSSSSAYSSEQYF. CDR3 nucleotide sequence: TGTGCCAGCAGTTCCTCAAGCGCTTACTCCAGCGAGCAGTACTTC.

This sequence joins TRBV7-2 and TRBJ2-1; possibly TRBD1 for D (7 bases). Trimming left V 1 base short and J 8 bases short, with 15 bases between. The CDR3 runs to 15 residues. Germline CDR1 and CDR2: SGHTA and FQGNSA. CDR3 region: CASSLGHRGGDEQFF. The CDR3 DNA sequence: TGTGCCAGCAGCTTAGGACACAGGGGAGGCGATGAGCAGTTCTTC.

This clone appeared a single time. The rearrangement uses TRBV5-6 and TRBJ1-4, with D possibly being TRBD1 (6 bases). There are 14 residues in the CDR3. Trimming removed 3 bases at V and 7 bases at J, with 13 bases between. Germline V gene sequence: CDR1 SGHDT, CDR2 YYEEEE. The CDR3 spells CASSSQGVGEKLFF. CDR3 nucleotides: TGTGCCAGCAGCTCACAGGGCGTGGGTGAAAAACTGTTTTTT. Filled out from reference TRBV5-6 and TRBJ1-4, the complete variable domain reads DAGVTQSPTHLIKTRGQQVTLRCSPKSGHDTVSWYQQALGQGPQFIFQYYEEEERQRGNFPDRFSGHQFPNYSSELNVNALLLGDSALYLCASSSQGVGEKLFFGSGTQLSVL.

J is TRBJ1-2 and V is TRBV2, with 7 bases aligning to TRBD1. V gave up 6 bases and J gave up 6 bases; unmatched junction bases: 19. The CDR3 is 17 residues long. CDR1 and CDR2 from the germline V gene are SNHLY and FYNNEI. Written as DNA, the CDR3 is TGTGCCAGCAGCGGAGGCATCCGGGAACAGGGGTGGAATGGCTACACCTTC. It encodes CASSGGIREQGWNGYTF.

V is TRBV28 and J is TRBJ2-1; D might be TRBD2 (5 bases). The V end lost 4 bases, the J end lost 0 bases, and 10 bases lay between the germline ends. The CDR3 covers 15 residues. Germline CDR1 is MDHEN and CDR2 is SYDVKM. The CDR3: CASSSPGSSYNEQFF. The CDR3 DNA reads TGTGCCAGCAGTTCCCCGGGGAGCTCCTACAATGAGCAGTTCTTC.

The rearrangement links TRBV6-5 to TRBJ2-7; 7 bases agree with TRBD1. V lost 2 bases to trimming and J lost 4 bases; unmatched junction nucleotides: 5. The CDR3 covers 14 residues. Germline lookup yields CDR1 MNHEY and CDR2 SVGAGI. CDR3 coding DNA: TGTGCCAGCAGTTACGCAGACAGGGTATACGAGCAGTACTTC. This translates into CASSYADRVYEQYF.

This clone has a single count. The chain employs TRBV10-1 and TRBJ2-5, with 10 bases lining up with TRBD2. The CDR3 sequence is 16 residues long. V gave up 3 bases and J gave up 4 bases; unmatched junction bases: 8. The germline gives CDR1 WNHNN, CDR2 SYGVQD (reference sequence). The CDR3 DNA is TGCGCCAGCAGTGACCCTGGAGCGGGGGGGGTAGAGACCCAGTACTTC. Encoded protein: CASSDPGAGGVETQYF.

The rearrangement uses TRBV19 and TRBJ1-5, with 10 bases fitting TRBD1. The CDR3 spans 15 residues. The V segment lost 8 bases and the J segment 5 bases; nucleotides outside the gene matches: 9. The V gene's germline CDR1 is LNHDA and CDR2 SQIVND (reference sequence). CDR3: CASRPGQGLDQPQHF. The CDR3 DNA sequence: TGTGCCAGTCGGCCGGGACAGGGGCTGGATCAGCCCCAGCATTTT.

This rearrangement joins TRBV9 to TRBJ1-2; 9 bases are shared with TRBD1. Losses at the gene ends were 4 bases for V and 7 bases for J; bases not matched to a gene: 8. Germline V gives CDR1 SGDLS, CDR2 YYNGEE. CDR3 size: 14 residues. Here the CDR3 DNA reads TGTGCCAGCAGCACCACAGGGGGCGCTTCTGGCTACACCTTC. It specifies CASSTTGGASGYTF.

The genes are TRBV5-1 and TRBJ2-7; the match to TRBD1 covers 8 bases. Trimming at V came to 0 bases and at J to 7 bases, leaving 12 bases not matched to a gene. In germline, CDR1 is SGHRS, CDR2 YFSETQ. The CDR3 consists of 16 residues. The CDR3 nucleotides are TGCGCCAGCAGCTTGGCCGTGGGCAGGGGGCCTGGGGAGCAGTACTTC. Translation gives CASSLAVGRGPGEQYF.

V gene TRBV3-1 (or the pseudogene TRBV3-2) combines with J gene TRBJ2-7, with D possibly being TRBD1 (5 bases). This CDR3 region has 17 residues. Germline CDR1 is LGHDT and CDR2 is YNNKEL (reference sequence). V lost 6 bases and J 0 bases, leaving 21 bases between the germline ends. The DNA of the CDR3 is TGTGCCAGCAGTCGACGGAAGACAGTGGGGTTCTCCTACGAGCAGTACTTC. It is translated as CASSRRKTVGFSYEQYF.

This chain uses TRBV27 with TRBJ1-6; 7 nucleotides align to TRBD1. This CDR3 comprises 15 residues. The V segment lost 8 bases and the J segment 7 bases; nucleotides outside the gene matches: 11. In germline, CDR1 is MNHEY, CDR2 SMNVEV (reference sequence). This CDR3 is CASRARQGSNSPLHF. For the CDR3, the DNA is TGTGCCAGCCGAGCGCGACAGGGAAGCAATTCACCCCTCCACTTT.